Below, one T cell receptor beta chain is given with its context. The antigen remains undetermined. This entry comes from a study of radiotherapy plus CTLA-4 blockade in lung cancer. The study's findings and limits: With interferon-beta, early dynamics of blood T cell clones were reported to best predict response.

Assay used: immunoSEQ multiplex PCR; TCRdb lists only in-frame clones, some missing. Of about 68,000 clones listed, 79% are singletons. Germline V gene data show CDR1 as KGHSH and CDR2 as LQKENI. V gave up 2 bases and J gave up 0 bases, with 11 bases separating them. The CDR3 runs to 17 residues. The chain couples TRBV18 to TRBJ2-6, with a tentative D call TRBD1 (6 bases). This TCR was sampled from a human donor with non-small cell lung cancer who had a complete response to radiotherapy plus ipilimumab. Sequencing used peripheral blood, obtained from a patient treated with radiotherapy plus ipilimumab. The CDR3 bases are TGTGCCAGCTCACCAAGGACAGTTCTCTCTGGGGCCAACGTCCTGACTTTC. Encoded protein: CASSPRTVLSGANVLTF.